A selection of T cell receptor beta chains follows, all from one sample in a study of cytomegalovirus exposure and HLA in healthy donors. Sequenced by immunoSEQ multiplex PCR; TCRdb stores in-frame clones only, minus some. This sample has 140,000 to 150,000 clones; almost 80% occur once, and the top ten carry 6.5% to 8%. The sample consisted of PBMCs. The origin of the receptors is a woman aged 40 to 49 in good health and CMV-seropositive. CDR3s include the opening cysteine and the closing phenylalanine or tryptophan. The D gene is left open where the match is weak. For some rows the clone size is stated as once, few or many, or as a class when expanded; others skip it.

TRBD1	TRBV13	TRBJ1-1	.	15	CASSLGGTGGGSAFF	TGTGCCAGCAGCTTAGGTGGGACAGGGGGCGGGTCGGCTTTCTTT
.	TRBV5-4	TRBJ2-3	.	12	CASSGPAGTQYF	TGTGCCAGCAGCGGGCCCGCGGGTACGCAGTATTTT
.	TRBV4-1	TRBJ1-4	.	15	CASSQDWATNEKLFF	TGCGCCAGCAGCCAAGATTGGGCCACTAATGAAAAACTGTTTTTT
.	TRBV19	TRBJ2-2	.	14	CASNGGTNTGELFF	TGTGCCAGTAACGGCGGAACGAACACCGGGGAGCTGTTTTTT
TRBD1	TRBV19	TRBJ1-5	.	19	CASSPRQGSTNLGNQPQHF	TGTGCCAGTAGTCCCAGACAGGGGAGTACGAATTTGGGCAATCAGCCCCAGCATTTT
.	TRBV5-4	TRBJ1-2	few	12	CASSLTGNGYTF	TGTGCCAGCAGCTTGACAGGGAATGGCTACACCTTC
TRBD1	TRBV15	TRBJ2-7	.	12	CATRGQGYEQYF	TGTGCCACCAGGGGACAGGGGTACGAGCAGTACTTC
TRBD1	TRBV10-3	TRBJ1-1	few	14	CAISGGQINTEAFF	TGTGCCATCAGTGGGGGACAGATCAACACTGAAGCTTTCTTT
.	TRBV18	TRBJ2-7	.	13	CASSPTGSGEQYF	TGTGCCAGCTCACCTACCGGGTCGGGGGAGCAGTACTTC
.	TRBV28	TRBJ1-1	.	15	CASSFGERGYTEAFF	TGTGCCAGCAGTTTCGGGGAAAGAGGTTACACTGAAGCTTTCTTT
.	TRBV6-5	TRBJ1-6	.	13	CASRLQISSPLHF	TGTGCCAGCAGGTTGCAGATTTCCTCACCCCTCCACTTT
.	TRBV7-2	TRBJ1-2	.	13	CASSLASGYGYTF	TGTGCCAGCAGCTTAGCGTCGGGCTATGGCTACACCTTC
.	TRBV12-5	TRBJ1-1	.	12	CASGLQNTEAFF	TGTGCTAGTGGTTTGCAGAACACTGAAGCTTTCTTT
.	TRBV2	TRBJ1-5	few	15	CASRGGTASNQPQHF	TGTGCCAGCAGAGGAGGGACCGCTAGCAATCAGCCCCAGCATTTT
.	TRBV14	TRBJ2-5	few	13	CASSQGARETQYF	TGTGCCAGCAGCCAAGGCGCCAGGGAGACCCAGTACTTC
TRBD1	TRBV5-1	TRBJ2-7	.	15	CASTVQTGGPYEQYF	TGCGCCAGCACCGTACAGACAGGGGGCCCCTACGAGCAGTACTTC
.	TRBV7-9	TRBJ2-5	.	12	CSSSPGRGTQYF	TGTTCCAGCAGCCCGGGGAGAGGGACCCAGTACTTC